This T cell receptor beta chain was obtained from a study of PD-L1 blockade in urothelial cancer. Overall study context: Dosed intravenously at 1,200 mg every 3 weeks, atezolizumab was initiated by patients at some point between 2014 and 2016. Patients with male sex and bladder-origin urothelial cancer accounted for about 85% of the roughly 30 enrolled. Researchers looked at the blood 3 weeks (second dose) and 6 weeks after treatment began.

Study conclusions and caveats: It was durable-benefit patients whose tumor-associated blood clones expanded more at 3 weeks.

Sequencing used immunoSEQ multiplex PCR; TCRdb keeps in-frame clones, though not all of them. The sample contains about 39,000 clones, 90% to 95% of which appear only once. Worth noting for this clone: The antigen is not known.

Germline CDR1 MNHNS, CDR2 SASEGT. Trimming removed 3 bases at V and 5 bases at J, with 14 bases between. This CDR3 has 15 amino acids. Time point given: pretreatment peripheral blood. The chain combines TRBV6-1 with TRBJ2-1; tentative D call: TRBD2 (6 bases). Sample: PBMCs, taken around atezolizumab (anti-PD-L1) treatment. The receptor's source is a woman aged 55-75 years with urothelial cancer. Here the CDR3 DNA reads TGTGCCAGCAGTGATGAACTAGCAGGGAACAATGAGCAGTTCTTC. It specifies CASSDELAGNNEQFF.